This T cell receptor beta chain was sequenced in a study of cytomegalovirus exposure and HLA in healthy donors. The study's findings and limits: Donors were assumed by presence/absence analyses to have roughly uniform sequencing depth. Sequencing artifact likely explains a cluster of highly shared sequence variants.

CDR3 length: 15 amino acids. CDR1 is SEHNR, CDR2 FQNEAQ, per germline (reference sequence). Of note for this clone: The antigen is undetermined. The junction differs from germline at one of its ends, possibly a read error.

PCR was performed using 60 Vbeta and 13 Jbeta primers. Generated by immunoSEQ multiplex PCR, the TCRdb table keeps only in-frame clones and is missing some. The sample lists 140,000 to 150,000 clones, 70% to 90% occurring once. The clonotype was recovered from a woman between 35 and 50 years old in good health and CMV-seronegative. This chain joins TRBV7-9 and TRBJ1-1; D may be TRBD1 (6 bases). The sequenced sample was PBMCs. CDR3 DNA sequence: TGTTCCAGCAGCTCGGTTCTGGGGGGGCGAGATGAAGCTTTCTTT. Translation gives CSSSSVLGGRDEAFF. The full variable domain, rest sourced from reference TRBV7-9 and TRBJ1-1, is DTGVSQNPRHKITKRGQNVTFRCDPISEHNRLYWYRQTLGQGPEFLTYFQNEAQLEKSRLLSDRFSAERPKGSFSTLEIQRTEQGDSAMYLCSSSSVLGGRDEAFFGQGTRLTVV.